Each of the 29 T cell receptor beta chains below was sequenced from the same sample in a study of blood T cells in healthy people across ages. It was with a sample-barcoded 5' primer and a J-beta primer mix that a second PCR of roughly 7 to 12 cycles was run. TCRdb processed the 5' RACE reads anew with MiXCR; each CDR3 protein has one entry. The profile shows about 640,000 distinct CDR3 sequences, around three fifths of them singletons. Specimen: blood. These receptors were obtained from a man in his sixties in good health.

The V call is TRBV6-5, the J call TRBJ1-1; D call uncertain. CDR1 and CDR2 from the germline V gene are MNHEY and SVGAGI. CDR3 length: 15 residues. V was pared by 6 bases and J by 3 bases, with 17 bases between. The CDR3 region has the DNA TGTGCCAGCAGGCCACTTGAGGGTCCGTACACTGAAGCTTTCTTT. Protein: CASRPLEGPYTEAFF.

This sequence joins TRBV5-8 and TRBJ2-5, with D possibly being TRBD1 (6 bases). The CDR3 sequence is 16 residues long. Trimming pared 5 bases from V and 7 bases from J, leaving 24 bases between. Germline V gives CDR1 SGHTS, CDR2 YDEGEE. Here the CDR3 DNA reads TGTGCCAGCAGACTCAATACAGGGTACTCTGGAGGGACCCAGTACTTC. Its protein is CASRLNTGYSGGTQYF.

V usage is TRBV5-1 and J usage is TRBJ2-1; D possibly corresponds to TRBD2 (6 bases). Germline CDR1 and CDR2: SGHRS and YFSETQ. Trimming removed 4 bases at V and 8 bases at J, with 16 bases between. This CDR3 is 14 amino acids long. DNA of the CDR3: TGCGCCAGCAGCCGGGAGTCTCCCAAGGATGAGCAGTTCTTC. Its translation: CASSRESPKDEQFF. Full variable domain (missing parts from reference TRBV5-1 and TRBJ2-1): KAGVTQTPRYLIKTRGQQVTLSCSPISGHRSVSWYQQTPGQGLQFLFEYFSETQRNKGNFPGRFSGRQFSNSRSEMNVSTLELGDSALYLCASSRESPKDEQFFGPGTRLTVL.

The chain has TRBV20-1 and TRBJ2-1; 11 positions match TRBD1. Looked up from germline, CDR1 is DFQATT and CDR2 is SNEGSKA (reference sequence). The CDR3 length is 13 residues. V shed 6 bases and J 8 bases; nucleotides not matched to a gene: 6. The CDR3 nucleotides are TGCAGTGCGTCGGGACAGGGGGTTGATGAGCAGTTCTTC. Translated: CSASGQGVDEQFF.

This clonotype was seen more than once but under ten times. This chain joins TRBV20-1 and TRBJ2-5; 12 bases are shared with TRBD2. Trimming at V came to 1 base and at J to 2 bases, leaving 2 bases not matched to a gene. CDR1 DFQATT and CDR2 SNEGSKA come from the germline V gene (reference sequence). The length of the CDR3 is 15 residues. The CDR3 nucleotides are TGCAGTGCTAGAGGGACTAGCGGGGCTCAAGAGACCCAGTACTTC. Its protein product is CSARGTSGAQETQYF.

This clonotype was observed at least ten times. The chain couples TRBV7-9 to TRBJ2-7; no reliable D call. V lost 5 bases and J 1 base, leaving 9 bases between the germline ends. Germline V CDR1 and CDR2: SEHNR, FQNEAQ (reference sequence). This CDR3 contains 13 residues. DNA of the CDR3: TGTGCCAGCAGCCCCCTCGGTTCCTACGAGCAGTACTTC. Its translation is CASSPLGSYEQYF.

The chain links TRBV5-1 to TRBJ1-1; 7 positions agree with TRBD1. The ends lost 4 bases at V and 3 bases at J; junction bases unmatched: 6. Germline CDR1 reads SGHRS; CDR2 reads YFSETQ. The CDR3 is 14 residues long. CDR3 nucleotides: TGCGCCAGCAGCACGACAGGGAGGGACACTGAAGCTTTCTTT. Its protein product is CASSTTGRDTEAFF. Full variable domain (remainder filled in from reference TRBV5-1 and TRBJ1-1): KAGVTQTPRYLIKTRGQQVTLSCSPISGHRSVSWYQQTPGQGLQFLFEYFSETQRNKGNFPGRFSGRQFSNSRSEMNVSTLELGDSALYLCASSTTGRDTEAFFGQGTRLTVV.

The chain combines TRBV21-1 with TRBJ2-7. TRBV21-1 corresponds to a pseudogene. The CDR3 has 10 amino acids. This chain's CDR3 is CARAVYEQYF. CDR3 bases: TGTGCCAGGGCGGTCTACGAGCAGTACTTC.

This clonotype has more than one count but fewer than ten. V usage is TRBV10-2 and J usage is TRBJ2-5; the match to TRBD2 covers 9 bases. Unmatched junction bases numbered 8, after V lost 6 bases and J lost 3 bases. Germline V gene sequence: CDR1 WSHSY, CDR2 SAAADI. This CDR3 spans 15 amino acids. The CDR3, as DNA: TGCGCCAGCAGCGAGACGACTAGCGGTAAAGAGACCCAGTACTTC. It codes for CASSETTSGKETQYF.

The chain employs TRBV6-1 and TRBJ2-3; D is unresolved. Germline V gene lookup returns CDR1 MNHNS and CDR2 SASEGT. V dropped 7 bases and J dropped 1 base, with 9 bases sitting between them. The CDR3 has 13 amino acids. CDR3 nucleotide sequence: TGTGCCAGCAAACCTGACGGCACAGATACGCAGTATTTT. It specifies CASKPDGTDTQYF.

The genes are TRBV4-1 and TRBJ2-4; tentatively, D is TRBD2 (5 bases). The CDR3 has 13 residues. Trimming shortened V by 1 base and J by 6 bases, and 7 bases separated the two germline ends. Germline values: CDR1 MGHRA, CDR2 YSYEKL. The CDR3 region is CASSQGEGNIQYF. CDR3 DNA: TGCGCCAGCAGCCAAGGCGAGGGAAACATTCAGTACTTC.

The rearrangement uses TRBV5-1 and TRBJ2-5; 8 bases fit TRBD1. The length of the CDR3 is 15 residues. The V segment lost 4 bases and the J segment 1 base; nucleotides outside the gene matches: 6. Per germline, CDR1 SGHRS and CDR2 YFSETQ. CDR3 protein: CASSRTGSVQETQYF. CDR3 DNA: TGCGCCAGCAGCCGGACAGGGTCGGTCCAAGAGACCCAGTACTTC.

V usage is TRBV5-4 and J usage is TRBJ2-1, with D possibly matching TRBD2 (6 bases). There are 14 residues in the CDR3. V was cut by 4 bases and J by 13 bases, with 21 bases left in between. Germline V gives CDR1 SGHNT, CDR2 YYREEE (reference sequence). CDR3 coding DNA: TGTGCCAGCAGCCCAGGGACTCAGCAAGAGACCCAGTTCTTC. Amino acids: CASSPGTQQETQFF.

This clonotype was seen just once. V usage is TRBV7-2 and J usage is TRBJ1-1; the D is unclear. CDR1 SGHTA and CDR2 FQGNSA come from the germline V gene. This CDR3 spans 14 amino acids. Between the trimmed V and J ends, which lost 0 bases and 4 bases, there was a span of 9 bases. Written as DNA, the CDR3 is TGTGCCAGCAGCTTAGCAGGGTACACCACTGAAGCTTTCTTT. It encodes CASSLAGYTTEAFF.

This chain connects TRBV20-1 to TRBJ1-2; D is unresolved. The CDR3 has 13 amino acids. Germline assignment: CDR1 DFQATT and CDR2 SNEGSKA (reference sequence). V lost 6 bases, J lost 0 bases, and 11 bases lay in between. CDR3 nucleotide sequence: TGCAGTGCCCACCGCGGTACTAACTATGGCTACACCTTC. The encoded protein is CSAHRGTNYGYTF.

This clonotype is a singleton in its sample. V and J are TRBV5-1 and TRBJ1-1, with TRBD1 as a possible D gene (5 bases). Germline CDR1 and CDR2: SGHRS and YFSETQ. The CDR3 spans 16 residues. The germline V and J ends were trimmed by 0 bases and 1 base, with 13 bases remaining between them. CDR3 sequence: CASSLAGSGGNTEAFF. The DNA for the CDR3 is TGCGCCAGCAGCTTGGCGGGGTCGGGGGGGAACACTGAAGCTTTCTTT.

Ten or more counts support this clonotype. CDR3 loop: CASSRDSSSYEQYF. CDR3 coding DNA: TGTGCCAGCAGTCGGGACAGTTCCTCCTACGAGCAGTACTTC. This chain connects TRBV4-2 to TRBJ2-7, with TRBD1 identical over 7 bases. V was pared by 6 bases and J by 0 bases, with 5 bases of the junction left unmatched. This CDR3 comprises 14 residues. In germline, CDR1 is LGHNA, CDR2 YNFKEQ.

Regarding this clonotype: A read error may be the cause here, since a much bigger clone is one base away. The genes are TRBV10-3 and TRBJ2-1; D may be TRBD2 (5 bases). Per the germline V gene, CDR1 is ENHRY and CDR2 is SYGVKD. CDR3 size: 16 residues. Trimming shortened V by 6 bases and J by 10 bases, and 25 bases separated the two germline ends. CDR3 sequence: CAIRSSRRGLKNEQFF. CDR3 nucleotides: TGTGCCATCAGATCGTCCCGACGGGGATTGAAGAACGAGCAGTTCTTC.

The genes are TRBV20-1 and TRBJ1-5; 7 nucleotides match TRBD1. V lost 5 bases to trimming and J lost 1 base; unmatched junction nucleotides: 8. The CDR3 spans 15 residues. Germline loops: CDR1 DFQATT, CDR2 SNEGSKA (reference sequence). The CDR3 is CSAAKTTGSNQPQHF. Here the CDR3 DNA reads TGCAGTGCTGCAAAAACGACAGGGAGCAATCAGCCCCAGCATTTT.

V usage is TRBV15 and J usage is TRBJ2-3; weak D call: TRBD2 (6 bases). The CDR3 totals 17 residues. Germline values: CDR1 LNHNV, CDR2 YYDKDF (reference sequence). V dropped 2 bases and J dropped 2 bases, with 17 bases sitting between them. As DNA, the CDR3 is TGTGCCACCAGCAGATCCGCTGGGACTTCCCTCACAGATACGCAGTATTTT. Residues: CATSRSAGTSLTDTQYF.

The CDR3 sequence: CSARRGEQGANGQPQHF. For the CDR3, the DNA is TGCAGTGCTAGGAGGGGGGAACAGGGGGCGAATGGTCAGCCCCAGCATTTT. This chain uses TRBV20-1 with TRBJ1-5; the match to TRBD1 covers 9 bases. The CDR3 sequence is 17 residues long. The ends lost 3 bases at V and 6 bases at J; junction bases unmatched: 15. CDR1 is DFQATT, CDR2 SNEGSKA, per germline (reference sequence).

V gene TRBV6-5 combines with J gene TRBJ1-6, with 9 bases lining up with TRBD1. Germline trimming cut 2 bases from V and 10 bases from J; bases unmatched to any gene: 6. The germline gives CDR1 MNHEY, CDR2 SVGAGI. The CDR3 is 15 amino acids. The CDR3 protein is CASSYTGQGHSPLHF. For the CDR3, the DNA is TGTGCCAGCAGTTACACGGGACAGGGTCACTCACCCCTCCACTTT.

This chain links TRBV9 with TRBJ2-1; 11 positions match TRBD2. Looked up from germline, CDR1 is SGDLS and CDR2 is YYNGEE. This CDR3 region has 16 residues. V was pared by 2 bases and J by 10 bases, with 11 bases of the junction left unmatched. The CDR3 protein is CASSVSGTSGGPEQFF. In DNA form, the CDR3 reads TGTGCCAGCAGCGTCTCCGGGACTAGCGGAGGCCCGGAGCAGTTCTTC.

This chain uses TRBV5-6 with TRBJ2-1; no firm D call. The CDR3 contains 13 residues. Trimming cost V 1 base and J 7 bases, with 9 bases left between them. Per the germline V gene, CDR1 is SGHDT and CDR2 is YYEEEE. CDR3 DNA sequence: TGTGCCAGCAGCTTGACGGCCCCAAATGAGCAGTTCTTC. This translates into CASSLTAPNEQFF.

The chain joins TRBV5-1 to TRBJ2-3; TRBD1 aligns across 8 bases. This CDR3 has 16 residues. Germline CDR1 is SGHRS and CDR2 is YFSETQ. V was clipped by 4 bases and J by 5 bases; unmatched bases: 12. CDR3 region: CASSPDGQGARDTQYF. Here the CDR3 DNA reads TGCGCCAGCAGCCCGGACGGCCAGGGGGCGCGAGATACGCAGTATTTT.

The chain employs TRBV20-1 and TRBJ2-5, with a possible D match to TRBD2 (6 bases). The ends were cut back, 2 bases at V and 4 bases at J, with 11 bases in the middle. Germline loops: CDR1 DFQATT, CDR2 SNEGSKA (reference sequence). This CDR3 is built from 13 residues. CDR3 loop: CSARLRAGETQYF. CDR3 DNA: TGCAGTGCTAGACTCCGAGCGGGAGAGACCCAGTACTTC.

The chain is built from TRBV6-6 and TRBJ1-2; 9 positions match TRBD1. The CDR3 loop spans 15 amino acids. With V trimmed by 10 bases and J by 8 bases, 17 bases remained unmatched. In germline, CDR1 is MNHNY, CDR2 SVGAGI (reference sequence). The CDR3 loop is CATIRDRASIFGYTF. CDR3 DNA: TGTGCCACCATCCGGGACAGGGCTTCTATTTTCGGCTACACCTTC.

This clonotype was found a few times. The CDR3 sequence is CASSERQARHNEQFF. The CDR3 DNA reads as TGTGCCAGCAGTGAAAGACAGGCACGTCACAATGAGCAGTTCTTC. This rearrangement joins TRBV6-1 to TRBJ2-1, with a tentative D call TRBD1 (6 bases). Germline CDR1 MNHNS, CDR2 SASEGT. This CDR3 has 15 amino acids. Trimming removed 2 bases from V and 5 bases from J, with 13 bases in between.

The CDR3 sequence: CASSRGGAANTEAFF. The CDR3 DNA is TGTGCCAGCAGCCGCGGGGGGGCGGCGAACACTGAAGCTTTCTTT. The J gene is TRBJ1-1, the V gene TRBV7-2; a possible D gene is TRBD1 (6 bases). The germline CDR1 and CDR2 sequences are SGHTA and FQGNSA. The ends were cut back, 5 bases at V and 1 base at J, with 14 bases in the middle. The CDR3 covers 15 residues.